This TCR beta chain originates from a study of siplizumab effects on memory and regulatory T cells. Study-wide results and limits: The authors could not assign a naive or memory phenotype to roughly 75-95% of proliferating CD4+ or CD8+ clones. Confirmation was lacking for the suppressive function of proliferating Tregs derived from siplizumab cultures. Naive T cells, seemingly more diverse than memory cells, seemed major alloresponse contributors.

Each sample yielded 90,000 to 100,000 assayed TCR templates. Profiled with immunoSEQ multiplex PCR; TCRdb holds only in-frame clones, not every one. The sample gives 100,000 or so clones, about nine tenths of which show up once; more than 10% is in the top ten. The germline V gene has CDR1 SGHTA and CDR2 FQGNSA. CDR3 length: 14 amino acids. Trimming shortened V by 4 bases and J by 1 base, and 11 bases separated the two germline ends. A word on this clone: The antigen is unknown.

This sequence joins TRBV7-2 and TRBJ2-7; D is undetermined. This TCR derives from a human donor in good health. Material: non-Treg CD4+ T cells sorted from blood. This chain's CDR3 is CASSSLVSSYEQYF. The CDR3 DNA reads TGTGCCAGCAGCTCCCTCGTATCATCCTACGAGCAGTACTTC.